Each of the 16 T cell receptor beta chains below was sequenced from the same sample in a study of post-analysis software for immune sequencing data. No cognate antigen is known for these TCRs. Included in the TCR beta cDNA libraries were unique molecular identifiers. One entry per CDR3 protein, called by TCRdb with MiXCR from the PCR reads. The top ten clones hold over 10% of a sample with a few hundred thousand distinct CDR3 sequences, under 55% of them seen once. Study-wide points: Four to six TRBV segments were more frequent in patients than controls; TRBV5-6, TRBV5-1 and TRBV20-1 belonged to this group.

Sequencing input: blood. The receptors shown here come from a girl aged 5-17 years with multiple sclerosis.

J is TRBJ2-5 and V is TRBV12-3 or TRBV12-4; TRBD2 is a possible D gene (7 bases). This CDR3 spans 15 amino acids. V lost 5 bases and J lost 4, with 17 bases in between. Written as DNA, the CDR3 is TGTGCCAGCAGTGCCTGGGGGGGGCTCGGAGAGACCCAGTACTTC. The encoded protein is CASSAWGGLGETQYF.

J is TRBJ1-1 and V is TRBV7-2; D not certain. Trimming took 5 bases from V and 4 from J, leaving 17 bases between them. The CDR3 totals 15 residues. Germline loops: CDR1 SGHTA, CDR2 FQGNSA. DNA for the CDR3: TGTGCCAGCAGCAAAGACGTTTTGTGGGGCACTGAAGCTTTCTTT. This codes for CASSKDVLWGTEAFF.

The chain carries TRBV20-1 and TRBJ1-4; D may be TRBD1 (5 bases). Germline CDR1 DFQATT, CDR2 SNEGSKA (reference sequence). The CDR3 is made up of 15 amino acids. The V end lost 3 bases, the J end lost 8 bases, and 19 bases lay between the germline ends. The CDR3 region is CSARGDGGLKEKLFF. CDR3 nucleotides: TGCAGTGCTAGGGGGGACGGAGGGCTAAAGGAAAAACTGTTTTTT.

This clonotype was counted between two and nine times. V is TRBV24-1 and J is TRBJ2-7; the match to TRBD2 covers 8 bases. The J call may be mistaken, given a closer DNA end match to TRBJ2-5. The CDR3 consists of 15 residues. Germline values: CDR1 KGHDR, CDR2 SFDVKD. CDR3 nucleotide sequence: TGTGCCACCAGTGATTTAGGAGCGGGAGTGGGGACCCAGTACTTC. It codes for CATSDLGAGVGTQYF.

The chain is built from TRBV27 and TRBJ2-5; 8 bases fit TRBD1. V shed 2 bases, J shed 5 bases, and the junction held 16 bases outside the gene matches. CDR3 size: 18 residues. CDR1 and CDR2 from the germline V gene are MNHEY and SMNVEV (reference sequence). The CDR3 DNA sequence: TGTGCCAGCAGTTTACGTTGGGACCCGGGACAGGCATATGAGACCCAGTACTTC. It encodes CASSLRWDPGQAYETQYF.

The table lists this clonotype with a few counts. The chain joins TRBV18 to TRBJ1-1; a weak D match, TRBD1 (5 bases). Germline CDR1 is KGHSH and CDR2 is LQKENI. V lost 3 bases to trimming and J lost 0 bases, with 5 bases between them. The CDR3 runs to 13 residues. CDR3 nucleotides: TGTGCCAGCTCACCGGACATGAACACTGAAGCTTTCTTT. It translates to CASSPDMNTEAFF.

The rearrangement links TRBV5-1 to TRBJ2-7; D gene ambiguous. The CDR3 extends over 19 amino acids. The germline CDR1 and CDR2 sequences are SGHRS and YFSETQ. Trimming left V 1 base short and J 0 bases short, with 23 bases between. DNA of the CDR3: TGCGCCAGCAGCTTGTTCGTGTCCACGACCCGGGCGAGCTCCTACGAGCAGTACTTC. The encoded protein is CASSLFVSTTRASSYEQYF.

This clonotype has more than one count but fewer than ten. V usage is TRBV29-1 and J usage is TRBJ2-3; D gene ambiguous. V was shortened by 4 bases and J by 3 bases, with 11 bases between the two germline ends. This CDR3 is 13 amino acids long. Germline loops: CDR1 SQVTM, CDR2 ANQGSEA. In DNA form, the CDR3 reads TGCAGCGTTGCGGCAGGAGTGACAGATACGCAGTATTTT. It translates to CSVAAGVTDTQYF.

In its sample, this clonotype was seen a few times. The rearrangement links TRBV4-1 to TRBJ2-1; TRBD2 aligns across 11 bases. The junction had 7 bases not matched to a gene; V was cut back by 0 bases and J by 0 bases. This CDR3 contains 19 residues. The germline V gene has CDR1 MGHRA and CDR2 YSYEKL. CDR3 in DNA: TGCGCCAGCAGCCAAGATTTAGCGGGAGGGCTGCCCTCCTACAATGAGCAGTTCTTC. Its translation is CASSQDLAGGLPSYNEQFF.

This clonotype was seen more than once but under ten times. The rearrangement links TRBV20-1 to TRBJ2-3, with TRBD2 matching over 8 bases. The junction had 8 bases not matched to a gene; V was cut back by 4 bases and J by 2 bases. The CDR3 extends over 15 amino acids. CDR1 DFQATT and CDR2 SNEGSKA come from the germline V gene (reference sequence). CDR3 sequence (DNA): TGCAGTGCTAAACGACTAGCGCGGGACACAGATACGCAGTATTTT. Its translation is CSAKRLARDTDTQYF.

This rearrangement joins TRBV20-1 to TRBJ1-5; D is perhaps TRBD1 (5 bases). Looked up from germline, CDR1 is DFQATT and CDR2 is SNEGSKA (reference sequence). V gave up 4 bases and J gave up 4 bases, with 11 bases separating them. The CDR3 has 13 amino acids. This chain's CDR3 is CSATGTGNQPQHF. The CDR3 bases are TGCAGTGCTACCGGGACGGGGAATCAGCCCCAGCATTTT.

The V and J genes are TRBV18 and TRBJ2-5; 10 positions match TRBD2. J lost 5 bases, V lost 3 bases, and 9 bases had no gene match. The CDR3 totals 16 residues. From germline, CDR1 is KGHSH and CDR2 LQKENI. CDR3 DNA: TGTGCCAGCTCACCTGGTGGGACTAGCGTGGGGGAGACCCAGTACTTC. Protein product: CASSPGGTSVGETQYF. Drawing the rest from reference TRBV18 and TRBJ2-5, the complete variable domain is NAGVMQNPRHLVRRRGQEARLRCSPMKGHSHVYWYRQLPEEGLKFMVYLQKENIIDESGMPKERFSAEFPKEGPSILRIQQVVRGDSAAYFCASSPGGTSVGETQYFGPGTRLLVL.

The CDR3 is CASSFKGEGGEQYF. DNA for the CDR3: TGTGCCAGCAGTTTTAAGGGGGAGGGTGGCGAGCAGTACTTC. This sequence joins TRBV12-3 or TRBV12-4 and TRBJ2-4; a weak D match, TRBD2 (7 bases). The closer fit of TRBJ2-7 to the DNA end suggests the J call may be wrong. The CDR3 consists of 14 residues.

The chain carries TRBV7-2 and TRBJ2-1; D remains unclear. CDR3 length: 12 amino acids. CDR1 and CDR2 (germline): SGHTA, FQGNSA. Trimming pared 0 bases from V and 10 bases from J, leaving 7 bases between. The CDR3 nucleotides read TGTGCCAGCAGCTTAGCGGTCAGCGAGCAGTTCTTC. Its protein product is CASSLAVSEQFF.

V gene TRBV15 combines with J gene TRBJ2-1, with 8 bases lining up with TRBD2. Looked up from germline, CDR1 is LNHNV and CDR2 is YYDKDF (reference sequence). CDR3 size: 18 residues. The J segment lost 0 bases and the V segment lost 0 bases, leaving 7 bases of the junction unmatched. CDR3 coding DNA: TGTGCCACCAGCAGAGATCCCTTAGCGGGAAGCTCCTACAATGAGCAGTTCTTC. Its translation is CATSRDPLAGSSYNEQFF.

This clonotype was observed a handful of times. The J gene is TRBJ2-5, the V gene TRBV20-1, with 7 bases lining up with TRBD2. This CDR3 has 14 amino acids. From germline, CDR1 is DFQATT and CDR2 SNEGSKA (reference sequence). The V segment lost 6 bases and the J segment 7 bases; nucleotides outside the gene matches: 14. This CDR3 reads CSAPKGGSLGTQYF. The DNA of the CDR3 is TGCAGTGCCCCTAAGGGCGGGAGTTTGGGGACCCAGTACTTC.